This T cell receptor (beta chain) was sequenced for a study of blood T cell repertoires in COVID-19. Germline V lookup: CDR1 LNHDA, CDR2 SQIVND (reference sequence). Trimming left V 2 bases short and J 4 bases short, with 6 bases between. CDR3 size: 13 residues. Measured with immunoSEQ multiplex PCR; TCRdb has only the in-frame clones, and not every one. The sample holds roughly 63,000 clones, 79% seen once. This TCR derives from a human donor in a cohort sampled during active COVID-19. The V gene is TRBV19, the J gene TRBJ1-5; D remains ambiguous. The sequencing sample was made of peripheral blood. The CDR3 region has the DNA TGTGCCAGTAGTATACTAGTTAATCAGCCCCAGCATTTT. Amino acid sequence: CASSILVNQPQHF.